This T cell receptor (beta chain) was observed in a study of cytomegalovirus exposure and HLA in healthy donors. The CDR3 is 15 residues long. Germline-derived CDR1 and CDR2 are MGHRA and YSYEKL. V lost 4 bases, J lost 6 bases, and 4 bases stayed unmatched. PCR involved 60 Vbeta and 13 Jbeta primers. Data came from immunoSEQ multiplex PCR; TCRdb stores just in-frame clones and leaves some out. The sample includes roughly 160,000 clones, roughly three quarters of them seen just once. The genes are TRBV4-1 and TRBJ2-1, with 12 bases lining up with TRBD2. The clonotype was recovered from a man between 18 and 29 years old in good health and CMV-seropositive. Input material: PBMCs. CDR3 DNA: TGCGCCAGCAGCCTACTAGCGGGAGGTACCAATGAGCAGTTCTTC. The encoded protein is CASSLLAGGTNEQFF.